Described below is a single T cell receptor beta chain sequence and its context. This clone occurred once. The antigen it recognizes is unknown. Nothing much larger sits one base from this clone, and base qualities are not available. This entry is derived from a study of blood T cell repertoires in COVID-19 (dated by TCRdb to about 2020). Concerning the study at large: Samples from collaborators originated in the United States, Italy and Spain and spanned both the acute and convalescent phases of COVID-19. The material from the prospective study consisted of cDNA or gDNA derived from T cells, B-cell-depleted T cells, or PBMCs. Subjects who had been exposed to COVID-19, were actively infected with it, or had recovered from it provided the deeply sampled blood TCRbeta repertoires that made up the dataset. The repertoires were released in a freely available public database meant as a resource for research on the immune response to SARS-CoV-2. The samples were drawn from the first 160 participants of the ongoing ImmuneRACE study and from about 1,200 subjects provided by 6 global collaborators. Sample metadata almost always included a de-identified subject ID, COVID-19 status, age in years and sex. Where available, HLA class I and class II types were obtained from metadata supplied by the sample provider rather than from assay-based typing. The investigation overall reported the following: Clinical and demographic metadata were provided uncurated, with the amount varying by source and participant.

TCRbeta CDR3 regions were amplified from genomic DNA by means of the immunoSEQ Assay, a bias-controlled multiplex PCR. The source study handled its data this way. The number of nucleated cells in each sample was estimated from the amplification of reference gene primers within the assay. To quantify the absolute abundance of each unique TCRbeta CDR3 rearrangement, sequence reads were collapsed and filtered. For each sample, productive Simpson clonality was calculated as the square root of Simpson's diversity index over productive rearrangements. Held by TCRdb, this immuneACCESS table contains in-frame sequences only and omits some clones. Under half of the omission traces to an unresolved V gene where checked; the cause of the rest is unknown. V and J calls and clone size come straight from that table; D and trimming were deduced from the DNA. The sample has over 20,000 clones on record, roughly 85% of them singletons. The top ten constitute 6.5% to 8.5% of the sample.

The CDR3 runs 15 amino acids, cysteine and phenylalanine included. CDR3 DNA only is kept here, 45 bases in frame from base 1. From the germline V gene, CDR1 is MGHRA and CDR2 is YSYEKL. V sheds 1 base and J sheds 1 base, leaving 10 bases between their ends. Collaborating institutions collected whole blood in K2EDTA tubes following their own protocols. Collaborator samples were shipped for TCRbeta analysis as frozen whole blood, isolated PBMCs, or DNA extracted from either sample type. Specimen: peripheral blood. The chain was built from TRBV4-1 and TRBJ1-1; the D gene cannot be resolved reliably. The receptor was isolated from a human donor in a cohort sampled during active COVID-19. This receptor has the CDR3 CASSQVGGRNTEAFF. In nucleotide form, the sequence is TGCGCCAGCAGCCAAGTTGGTGGCAGGAACACTGAAGCTTTCTTT.